These 17 T cell receptor beta chains originate from one sample sequenced in a study of blood T cell repertoires in COVID-19. This table comes from immunoSEQ multiplex PCR, and its TCRdb copy is limited to in-frame clones, with some not included. Of about 250,000 clones listed, approximately 88% were seen once; the top ten hold under 8%. The sequenced sample consisted of peripheral blood. The receptors come from a woman aged 30 to 39 with COVID-19, enrolled during active disease.

This clone was seen only once. Other DNA sequences in the sample encode the same CDR3. The chain links TRBV13 to TRBJ1-2; TRBD1 matches 9 bases. Per germline, CDR1 PRHDT and CDR2 FYEKMQ (reference sequence). This CDR3 is 14 amino acids long. Germline trimming cut 4 bases from V and 2 bases from J; bases unmatched to any gene: 2. CDR3 residues: CASSSGTGNYGYTF. In DNA form, the CDR3 reads TGTGCCAGCAGCTCTGGGACAGGGAACTATGGCTACACCTTC.

The CDR3 coding sequence is TGTGCCATCCGTGGGGGACAGGGAATGAACACTGAAGCTTTCTTT. Protein: CAIRGGQGMNTEAFF. The chain recombines TRBV2 with TRBJ1-1, with TRBD1 matching over 9 bases. Germline trimming cut 10 bases from V and 0 bases from J; bases unmatched to any gene: 9. This CDR3 region has 15 residues. Per the germline V gene, CDR1 is SNHLY and CDR2 is FYNNEI.

This clone appeared a single time. This chain connects TRBV7-2 to TRBJ2-1; TRBD2 matches 12 bases. With 4 bases clipped from V and 2 bases from J, the junction kept 9 bases outside the gene matches. This CDR3 contains 18 residues. The germline gives CDR1 SGHTA, CDR2 FQGNSA. The CDR3 DNA sequence: TGTGCCAGCAGCTCTCCCGCTAGCGGGGGGGATGCCTACAATGAGCAGTTCTTC. Protein sequence: CASSSPASGGDAYNEQFF.

V usage is TRBV2 and J usage is TRBJ1-1; TRBD1 matches 7 bases. The CDR3 has 14 residues. Per germline, CDR1 SNHLY and CDR2 FYNNEI. Losses at the gene ends were 4 bases for V and 4 bases for J; bases not matched to a gene: 6. The CDR3 sequence is CASSAQAGGTEAFF. DNA for the CDR3: TGTGCCAGCAGTGCTCAGGCAGGGGGCACTGAAGCTTTCTTT.

The chain uses TRBV29-1 and TRBJ2-1; D may be TRBD2 (6 bases). This CDR3 spans 17 amino acids. V lost 3 bases, J lost 1 base, and 19 bases lay in between. Looked up from germline, CDR1 is SQVTM and CDR2 is ANQGSEA. CDR3 DNA: TGCAGCGTTGATGGAAGCAAGGAGGGCCCATCCTACAATGAGCAGTTCTTC. Encoded protein: CSVDGSKEGPSYNEQFF.

The genes are TRBV21-1 and TRBJ2-7; TRBD2 is the table's D call and was not checked against the DNA. TRBV21-1 is recorded as a pseudogene. The CDR3 totals 16 residues. CDR3 residues: CASSNKVAGVAHEQYV. CDR3 nucleotide sequence: TGTGCCAGCAGCAATAAGGTAGCGGGAGTGGCGCACGAGCAGTACGTC.

The rearrangement joins TRBV10-3 to TRBJ2-3; 9 nucleotides match TRBD2. The CDR3 length is 16 residues. Trimming removed 0 bases from V and 0 bases from J; junction bases left unmatched: 1. Per germline, CDR1 ENHRY and CDR2 SYGVKD. CDR3 sequence (DNA): TGTGCCATCAGTGAGTCTAGCGGGGGAAGCACAGATACGCAGTATTTT. This encodes CAISESSGGSTDTQYF.

The chain joins TRBV29-1 to TRBJ2-3; TRBD1 agrees at 8 bases. The CDR3 extends over 13 amino acids. The germline V gene has CDR1 SQVTM and CDR2 ANQGSEA. V trimming: 6 bases; J trimming: 3 bases; junction bases outside the gene matches: 5. CDR3 sequence (DNA): TGCAGCGTCTTGACAGGGGTGACAGATACGCAGTATTTT. Residues: CSVLTGVTDTQYF.

The chain is built from TRBV7-2 and TRBJ1-3; D not resolved. This CDR3 contains 19 residues. Germline values: CDR1 SGHTA, CDR2 FQGNSA. The germline V and J ends were trimmed by 5 bases and 3 bases, with 26 bases remaining between them. Here the CDR3 reads CASSQSPLFGYRDGNTIYF. CDR3 coding DNA: TGTGCCAGCAGCCAGTCGCCCCTCTTTGGGTACAGAGATGGAAACACCATATATTTT. The complete variable domain, with remaining parts taken from reference TRBV7-2 and TRBJ1-3, reads GAGVSQSPSNKVTEKGKDVELRCDPISGHTALYWYRQSLGQGLEFLIYFQGNSAPDKSGLPSDRFSAERTGGSVSTLTIQRTQQEDSAVYLCASSQSPLFGYRDGNTIYFGEGSWLTVV.

The CDR3 nucleotides read TGTGCCACCAGTGATTATGAGGAAGGTGGCTACACCTTC. Amino acid sequence: CATSDYEEGGYTF. The chain employs TRBV24-1 and TRBJ1-2; D remains ambiguous. V lost 2 bases and J 7 bases, leaving 10 bases between the germline ends. Per germline, CDR1 KGHDR and CDR2 SFDVKD. The CDR3 totals 13 residues.

This clone is a singleton in its sample. This CDR3 is CASSIGGGAGAKNIQYF. The CDR3 coding sequence is TGTGCCAGTAGTATCGGTGGGGGGGCTGGCGCCAAAAACATTCAGTACTTC. The chain combines TRBV19 with TRBJ2-4; D is possibly TRBD2 (7 bases). Germline lookup yields CDR1 LNHDA and CDR2 SQIVND (reference sequence). This CDR3 is built from 17 residues. Trimming took 3 bases from V and 1 from J, leaving 16 bases between them.

J is TRBJ2-1 and V is TRBV11-2; TRBD1 agrees at 10 bases. The length of the CDR3 is 15 residues. With 3 bases clipped from V and 7 bases from J, the junction kept 6 bases outside the gene matches. From germline, CDR1 is SGHAT and CDR2 FQNNGV. The CDR3 region is CASSFLGTGANEQFF. CDR3 DNA: TGTGCCAGCAGCTTCCTCGGGACAGGGGCGAATGAGCAGTTCTTC.

V is TRBV15 and J is TRBJ2-7; a possible D gene is TRBD1 (5 bases). CDR3 length: 17 amino acids. V was clipped by 4 bases and J by 0 bases, with 19 bases between them. Germline CDR1 and CDR2: LNHNV and YYDKDF (reference sequence). The CDR3 is CATSTRPAPGPSYEQYF. The CDR3 DNA reads TGTGCCACCAGCACTCGACCCGCGCCAGGGCCCTCCTACGAGCAGTACTTC.

This rearrangement joins TRBV24-1 to TRBJ2-2, with 7 bases that match TRBD2. The CDR3 runs 19 residues. V shed 3 bases and J 6 bases; nucleotides not matched to a gene: 18. CDR1 is KGHDR, CDR2 SFDVKD, per germline. The CDR3 is CATSDTRLARGELPGELFF. The CDR3 DNA is TGTGCCACCAGTGATACTAGACTAGCAAGGGGCGAACTACCCGGGGAGCTGTTTTTT.

This chain uses TRBV18 with TRBJ2-1; 8 bases align to TRBD2. The V segment lost 4 bases and the J segment 6 bases; nucleotides outside the gene matches: 8. This CDR3 comprises 15 residues. Per germline, CDR1 KGHSH and CDR2 LQKENI. CDR3 region: CASSLTGGPGNEQFF. CDR3 DNA: TGTGCCAGCTCACTAACGGGAGGGCCCGGCAATGAGCAGTTCTTC.

The chain couples TRBV2 to TRBJ2-1, with 12 bases that match TRBD2. Germline CDR1 is SNHLY and CDR2 is FYNNEI. The CDR3 sequence is 17 residues long. V dropped 8 bases and J dropped 4; count of bases not matched to a gene: 12. This CDR3 is CASRKASGRAPYNEQFF. As DNA, the CDR3 is TGTGCCAGCCGTAAAGCTAGCGGGAGGGCCCCATACAATGAGCAGTTCTTC. Full variable domain (remainder filled in from reference TRBV2 and TRBJ2-1): EPEVTQTPSHQVTQMGQEVILRCVPISNHLYFYWYRQILGQKVEFLVSFYNNEISEKSEIFDDQFSVERPDGSNFTLKIRSTKLEDSAMYFCASRKASGRAPYNEQFFGPGTRLTVL.

This sequence joins TRBV12-3 or TRBV12-4 and TRBJ1-1; possibly TRBD1 for D (6 bases). V lost 8 bases and J 7 bases, leaving 17 bases between the germline ends. CDR3 length: 13 amino acids. CDR3: CASSLAGDLEAFF. The CDR3 region has the DNA TGTGCCAGCTCTTTGGCAGGGGATCTTGAAGCTTTCTTT.